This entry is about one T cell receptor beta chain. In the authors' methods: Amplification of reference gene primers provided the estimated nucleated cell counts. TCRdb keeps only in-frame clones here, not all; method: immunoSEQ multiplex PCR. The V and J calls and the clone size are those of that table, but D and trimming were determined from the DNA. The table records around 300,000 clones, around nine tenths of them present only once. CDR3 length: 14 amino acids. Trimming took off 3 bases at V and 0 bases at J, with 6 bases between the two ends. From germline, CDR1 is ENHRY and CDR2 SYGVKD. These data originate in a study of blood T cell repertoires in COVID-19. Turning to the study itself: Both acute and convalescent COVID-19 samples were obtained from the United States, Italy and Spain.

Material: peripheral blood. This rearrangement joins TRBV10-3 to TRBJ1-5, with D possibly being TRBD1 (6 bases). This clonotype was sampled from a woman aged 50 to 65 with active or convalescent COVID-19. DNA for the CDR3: TGTGCCATCAGTGAAGGGGGTAGCAATCAGCCCCAGCATTTT. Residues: CAISEGGSNQPQHF.